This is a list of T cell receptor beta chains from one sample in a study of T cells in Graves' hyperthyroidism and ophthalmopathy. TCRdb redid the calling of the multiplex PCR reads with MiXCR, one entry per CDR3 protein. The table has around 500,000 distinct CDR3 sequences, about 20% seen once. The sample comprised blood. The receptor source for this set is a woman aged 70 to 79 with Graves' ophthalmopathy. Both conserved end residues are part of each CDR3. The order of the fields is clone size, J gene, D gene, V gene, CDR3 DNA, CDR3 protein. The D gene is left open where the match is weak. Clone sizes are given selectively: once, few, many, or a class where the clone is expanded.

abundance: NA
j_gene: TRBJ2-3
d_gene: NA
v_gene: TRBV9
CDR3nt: TGTGCCAGCAGCGTAGGAACGGGAGCCCGCACAGATACGCAGTATTTT
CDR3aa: CASSVGTGARTDTQYF

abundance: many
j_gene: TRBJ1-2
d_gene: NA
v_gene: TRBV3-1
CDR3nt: TGTGCCAGCAGCCAAGATTTGCCGGGGAAGGGCTATGGCTACACCTTC
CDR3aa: CASSQDLPGKGYGYTF

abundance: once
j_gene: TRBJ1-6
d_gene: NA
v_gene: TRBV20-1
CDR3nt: TGCAGTCCGCGGGCCAGCCAGGGGAATTCACCCCTCCACTTT
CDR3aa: CSPRASQGNSPLHF

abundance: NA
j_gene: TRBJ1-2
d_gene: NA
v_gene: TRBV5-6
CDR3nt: TGTGCCAGCAGCTTGGGTAGGGGGGATCTTTATGGCTACACCTTC
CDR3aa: CASSLGRGDLYGYTF

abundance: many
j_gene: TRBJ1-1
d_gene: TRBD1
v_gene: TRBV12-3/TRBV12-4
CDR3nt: TGTGCCAGCAGACTCACAGGGGGACGAACTGAAGCTTTCTTT
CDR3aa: CASRLTGGRTEAFF

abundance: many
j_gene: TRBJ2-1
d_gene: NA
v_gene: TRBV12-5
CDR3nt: TGTGCTAGTGGTTGGGGGGGGCTGGTTTACAATGAGCAGTTCTTC
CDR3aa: CASGWGGLVYNEQFF

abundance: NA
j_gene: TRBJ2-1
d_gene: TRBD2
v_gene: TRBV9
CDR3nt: TGTGCCAGCAGCGTAGGCGGGAGTGTAAATGAGCAGTTCTTC
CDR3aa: CASSVGGSVNEQFF

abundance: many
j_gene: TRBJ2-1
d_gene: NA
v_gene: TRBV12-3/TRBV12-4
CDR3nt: TGTGCCAGCAGTTTCTCCGGAGGATCGCAGGAGCAGTTCTTC
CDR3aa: CASSFSGGSQEQFF

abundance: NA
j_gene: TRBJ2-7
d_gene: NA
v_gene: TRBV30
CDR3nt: TGTGCCTGGGGAAACTCCTACGAGCAGTACTTC
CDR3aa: CAWGNSYEQYF

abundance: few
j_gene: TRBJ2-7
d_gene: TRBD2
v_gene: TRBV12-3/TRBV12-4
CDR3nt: TGTGCCAGCAGTTTAGCGCGGGTAGCGGGAGAATGGTACGAGCAGTACTTC
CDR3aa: CASSLARVAGEWYEQYF

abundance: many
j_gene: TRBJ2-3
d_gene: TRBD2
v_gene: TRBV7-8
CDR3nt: TGTGCCAGCAGCCAAACCGGGACTAGCGGGTTGGGCCCAGATACGCAGTATTTT
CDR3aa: CASSQTGTSGLGPDTQYF

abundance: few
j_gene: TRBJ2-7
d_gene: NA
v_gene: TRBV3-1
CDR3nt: TGTGCCAGCAGCCAAAACGTCTACGAGCAGTACTTC
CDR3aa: CASSQNVYEQYF

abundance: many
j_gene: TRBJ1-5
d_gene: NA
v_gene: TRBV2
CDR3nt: TGTGCCAGCAGTTCAGGGGATCAGCCCCAGCATTTT
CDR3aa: CASSSGDQPQHF

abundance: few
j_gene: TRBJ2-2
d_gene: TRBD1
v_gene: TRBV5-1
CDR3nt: TGCGCCAGCAGCGTACAGGGGGCCACCGGGGAGCTGTTTTTT
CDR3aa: CASSVQGATGELFF

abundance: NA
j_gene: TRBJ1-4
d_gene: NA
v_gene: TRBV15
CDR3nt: TGTGCCACCAGCACCTTGAACGGGCAGGGTAGGGAAAAACTGTTTTTT
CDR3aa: CATSTLNGQGREKLFF

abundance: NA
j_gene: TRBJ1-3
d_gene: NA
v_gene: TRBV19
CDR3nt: TGTGCCAGTAGTATTTCAAGGGATTCCTCTGGAAACACCATATATTTT
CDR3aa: CASSISRDSSGNTIYF

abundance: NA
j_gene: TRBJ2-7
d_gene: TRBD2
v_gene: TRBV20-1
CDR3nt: TGCAGTGCTAGAGGACTAGCCGGAGTTCGGAGCGAGCAGTACTTC
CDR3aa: CSARGLAGVRSEQYF

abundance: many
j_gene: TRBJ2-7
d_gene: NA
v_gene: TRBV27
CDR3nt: TGTGCCAGCAGTTTAAGGCCCGAACTCTCGTTTTACGAGCAGTACTTC
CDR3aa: CASSLRPELSFYEQYF

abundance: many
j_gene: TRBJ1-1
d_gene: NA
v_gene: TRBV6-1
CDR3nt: TGTGCCAGCAGTGGCCTTTCCCGGTGGACTGAAGCTTTCTTT
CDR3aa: CASSGLSRWTEAFF

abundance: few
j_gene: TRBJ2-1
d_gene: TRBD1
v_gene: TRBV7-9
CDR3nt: TGTGCCAGCAGCTCACAGGGGGCGGGTGAGCAGTTCTTC
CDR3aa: CASSSQGAGEQFF

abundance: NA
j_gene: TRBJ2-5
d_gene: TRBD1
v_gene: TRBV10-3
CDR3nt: TGTGCCATCAGTGAGTCAATGACAGGGACAGAGACCCAGTACTTC
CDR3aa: CAISESMTGTETQYF

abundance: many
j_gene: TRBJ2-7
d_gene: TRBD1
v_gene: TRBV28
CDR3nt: TGTGCCAGCAGGAAGGGCGAGGGGGCCAAAATCTACGAGCAGTACTTC
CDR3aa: CASRKGEGAKIYEQYF

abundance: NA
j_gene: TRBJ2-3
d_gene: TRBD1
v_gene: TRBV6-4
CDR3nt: TGTGCCAGCTGCTCGACAGGGCGATTAGATGCAGATACGCAGTATTTT
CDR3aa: CASCSTGRLDADTQYF

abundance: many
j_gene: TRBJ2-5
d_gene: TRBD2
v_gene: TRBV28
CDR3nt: TGTGCCAGCAGCCCAGCGGGACGTGACGAGACCCAGTACTTC
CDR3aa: CASSPAGRDETQYF